The clone carrying this T cell receptor beta chain showed up just a few times. Its antigen is as yet unknown. Germline CDR1 and CDR2: SGDLS and YYNGEE. Between the trimmed V and J ends, which lost 3 bases and 7 bases, there was a span of 26 bases. The length of the CDR3 is 18 residues. From roughly 390 ng of RNA, a library with molecular barcoded alpha/delta and beta/gamma adaptors was made. One entry per CDR3 protein, called by TCRdb with MiXCR from the reads. The table shows 35,000 to 50,000 distinct CDR3 sequences, with approximately 19% occurring only once. These data belong to a study of read filtering for tumor transcriptome and immune sequencing. Turning to the study itself: The cohort had over 16 men and over twelve women aged about 45 to 90, mean about 70 years.

Study results and limitations: RNA-seq captured clonotypes less deeply and reliably than IR-seq. The CD138-negative fraction was mixed bone marrow immune cells, not pure T cells.

The V call is TRBV9, the J call TRBJ2-1, with D uncertain. This clonotype originated in a donor older than 35 with multiple myeloma. Specimen: a population of CD138-negative cells sorted from bone marrow. In nucleotides, the CDR3 is TGTGCCAGCAGCGCGTCCCAGACCCGCCTGGGGTTGAGTAATGAGCAGTTCTTC. Its protein product is CASSASQTRLGLSNEQFF.